What follows are 2 T cell receptor beta chains derived from one specimen sequenced in a study of response to subunit inactivated influenza vaccine. TCRdb recomputed calls from the RT-PCR reads with MiXCR, one row per CDR3 protein. Here the sample spans hundreds of thousands of distinct CDR3 sequences, around 16% being singletons. The sample was PBMCs from blood, taken approximately 12 days after vaccination. These receptors originate from a man aged 50-59 years who received an inactivated influenza vaccine.

This clonotype was counted many times. The V and J genes are TRBV7-9 and TRBJ2-1; D is perhaps TRBD2 (5 bases). The CDR3 is 13 amino acids. Trimming pared 7 bases from V and 2 bases from J, leaving 9 bases between. From germline, CDR1 is SEHNR and CDR2 FQNEAQ (reference sequence). CDR3 loop: CASTLAPYNEQFF. CDR3 DNA sequence: TGTGCCAGCACCCTAGCCCCCTACAATGAGCAGTTCTTC.

The chain joins TRBV20-1 to TRBJ1-5; D possibly corresponds to TRBD1 (5 bases). The germline V gene has CDR1 DFQATT and CDR2 SNEGSKA (reference sequence). With 0 bases removed from V and 6 bases from J, the gap between germline ends came to 15 bases. The CDR3 totals 15 residues. CDR3 sequence reads: CSARDPGTKGQPQHF. CDR3 in DNA: TGCAGTGCTAGAGATCCCGGGACGAAGGGTCAGCCCCAGCATTTT.